This passage covers 27 T cell receptor beta chains from one sample sequenced in a study of liver allograft versus peripheral blood T cells. The overall study: Within transplanted livers, the T cell receptor repertoires were examined and compared against the repertoires present in the peripheral blood of liver transplant recipients.

TCRdb reprocessed the reads via MiXCR and lists one record per CDR3 protein. Of about 8,300 distinct CDR3 sequences in the sample, approximately 15% were seen once. All receptors derive from a human patient who had a liver transplant. The T cells may come from the graft donor.

The chain has TRBV11-2 and TRBJ1-2; no firm D call. Trimming stripped 4 bases from V and 8 bases from J, with 20 bases between. This CDR3 contains 15 residues. Germline assignment: CDR1 SGHAT and CDR2 FQNNGV. The CDR3 DNA reads as TGTGCCAGCAGCTCCTCGAACGGACTCTCTGGGGGCTACACCTTC. Its protein product is CASSSSNGLSGGYTF. Drawing the rest from reference TRBV11-2 and TRBJ1-2, the complete variable domain is EAGVAQSPRYKIIEKRQSVAFWCNPISGHATLYWYQQILGQGPKLLIQFQNNGVVDDSQLPKDRFSAERLKGVDSTLKIQPAKLEDSAVYLCASSSSNGLSGGYTFGSGTRLTVV.

The J gene is TRBJ2-7, the V gene TRBV11-1; TRBD1 or TRBD2 may be the D gene (6 bases each). The V gene's germline CDR1 is SGHAT and CDR2 FQDESV (reference sequence). Trimming removed 6 bases at V and 7 bases at J, with 19 bases between. This CDR3 is built from 14 residues. CDR3 amino acids: CASRGASGAREQYF. CDR3 DNA sequence: TGTGCCAGCAGGGGGGCCTCGGGGGCAAGAGAGCAGTACTTC.

In this sample, this clonotype turned up a few times. This chain connects TRBV12-5 to TRBJ1-1; no firm D call. Deletions cut 2 bases from V and 0 bases from J, with 13 bases between. This CDR3 spans 16 amino acids. Germline CDR1 is LGHNT and CDR2 is FRNRAP. As DNA, the CDR3 is TGTGCTAGTGGTTTGAAGGCAGGCCCAATGAACACTGAAGCTTTCTTT. Its translation: CASGLKAGPMNTEAFF.

This clonotype is termed medium-sized (0.01 to 0.1%). The chain joins TRBV5-6 to TRBJ1-4; 11 bases agree with TRBD1. CDR1 SGHDT and CDR2 YYEEEE come from the germline V gene. V gave up 3 bases and J gave up 8 bases; unmatched junction bases: 6. This CDR3 is 15 amino acids long. The DNA for the CDR3 is TGTGCCAGCAGCTCCGAGGGACAGGGGGACGAAAAACTGTTTTTT. Protein: CASSSEGQGDEKLFF.

Ten or more counts support this clonotype. The rearrangement joins TRBV19 to TRBJ2-3; no clear D. The CDR3 has 17 amino acids. V lost 7 bases to trimming and J lost 1 base, with 21 bases between them. Germline CDR1 and CDR2: LNHDA and SQIVND (reference sequence). The CDR3 sequence: CASTGSRSSPGTDTQYF. CDR3 DNA sequence: TGTGCCAGTACCGGATCTAGGTCGTCACCGGGCACAGATACGCAGTATTTT. The whole variable domain, remainder taken from reference TRBV19 and TRBJ2-3, is DGGITQSPKYLFRKEGQNVTLSCEQNLNHDAMYWYRQDPGQGLRLIYYSQIVNDFQKGDIAEGYSVSREKKESFPLTVTSAQKNPTAFYLCASTGSRSSPGTDTQYFGPGTRLTVL.

This clonotype was detected ten times or more. This chain connects TRBV6-1 to TRBJ2-4; the match to TRBD1 covers 9 bases. This CDR3 comprises 19 residues. Germline V CDR1 and CDR2: MNHNS, SASEGT. Unmatched junction bases numbered 15, after V lost 6 bases and J lost 0 bases. In DNA form, the CDR3 reads TGTGCCAGCAGCCGCTGGACAGGGGTTGGGGGGTTAGCCAAAAACATTCAGTACTTC. This translates into CASSRWTGVGGLAKNIQYF.

A note on this clonotype: This clone may be a read error of a much larger clone one base away. The rearrangement links TRBV7-9 to TRBJ1-4; no firm D call. With the DNA end fitting TRBJ1-6 better, the J assignment may be wrong. The CDR3 length is 12 residues. CDR1 is SEHNR, CDR2 FQNEAQ, per germline (reference sequence). Written as DNA, the CDR3 is TGTGCCAGCAAGGGTCAAAATTCACCCCTCCACTTT. Protein: CASKGQNSPLHF.

By its share, this clonotype is medium-sized (0.01 to 0.1%). This sequence joins TRBV28 and TRBJ1-6, with D perhaps TRBD1 (6 bases). Per the germline V gene, CDR1 is MDHEN and CDR2 is SYDVKM. The CDR3 sequence is 15 residues long. Trimming cost V 3 bases and J 3 bases, with 9 bases left between them. The DNA of the CDR3 is TGTGCCAGCAGTTTGACAGGAAACTATAATTCACCCCTCCACTTT. Translation gives CASSLTGNYNSPLHF. Using reference TRBV28 and TRBJ1-6 for the parts outside the CDR3, the full variable domain is DVKVTQSSRYLVKRTGEKVFLECVQDMDHENMFWYRQDPGLGLRLIYFSYDVKMKEKGDIPEGYSVSREKKERFSLILESASTNQTSMYLCASSLTGNYNSPLHFGNGTRLTVT.

The gene calls are TRBV11-2 and TRBJ1-2, with D unresolved. The CDR3 covers 15 residues. V was trimmed by 2 bases and J by 0 bases, leaving 10 bases between them. The V gene's germline CDR1 is SGHAT and CDR2 FQNNGV. The chain's CDR3 is CASSLNSAANYGYTF. CDR3 coding DNA: TGTGCCAGCAGCTTAAACTCCGCTGCTAACTATGGCTACACCTTC.

This clonotype was counted between two and nine times. This chain joins TRBV3-1 and TRBJ1-5, with 7 positions matching TRBD1. The CDR3 sequence is 15 residues long. Germline loops: CDR1 LGHDT, CDR2 YNNKEL (reference sequence). Trimming at V came to 2 bases and at J to 3 bases, leaving 4 bases not matched to a gene. This chain's CDR3 is CASSQTGANNQPQHF. The DNA of the CDR3 is TGTGCCAGCAGCCAAACAGGGGCCAACAATCAGCCCCAGCATTTT.

This clonotype counts as medium-sized (0.01 to 0.1%). The chain carries TRBV19 and TRBJ1-5; 7 positions match TRBD1. The germline V gene has CDR1 LNHDA and CDR2 SQIVND (reference sequence). V lost 4 bases and J lost 4; bases outside the gene matches: 10. The CDR3 contains 16 residues. The CDR3 nucleotides read TGTGCCAGTAGTAGAGTACTCGGGACAGATAATCAGCCCCAGCATTTT. Protein product: CASSRVLGTDNQPQHF.

This clonotype was picked up a small number of times. V gene TRBV3-1 combines with J gene TRBJ2-1; perhaps TRBD2 as D (5 bases). Germline V gene data show CDR1 as LGHDT and CDR2 as YNNKEL (reference sequence). The V end lost 3 bases, the J end lost 8 bases, and 11 bases lay between the germline ends. CDR3 length: 13 residues. The CDR3 DNA reads TGTGCCAGCAGCCACGGTAGCGTAGATGAGCAGTTCTTC. Translating gives CASSHGSVDEQFF.

This clonotype is medium-sized in the sample. This chain connects TRBV10-3 to TRBJ1-2; 9 bases agree with TRBD1. V trimming: 7 bases; J trimming: 2 bases; junction bases outside the gene matches: 11. The CDR3 loop spans 16 amino acids. Germline loops: CDR1 ENHRY, CDR2 SYGVKD. The CDR3 here is CAITGQRGQGNYGYTF. The CDR3 DNA reads as TGTGCCATCACCGGACAGAGGGGACAGGGCAACTATGGCTACACCTTC.

As for this clonotype: Since a much larger clone is just one base distant, this may be a read error. The rearrangement joins TRBV7-2 to TRBJ2-3; 8 bases line up with TRBD2. CDR3 size: 17 residues. Per the germline V gene, CDR1 is SGHTA and CDR2 is FQGNSA. Trimming took 5 bases from V and 2 from J; bases not matched to a gene: 12. The CDR3 loop reads CASSPCGRGGNTDTQYF. The CDR3 DNA is TGTGCCAGCAGCCCCTGCGGGCGCGGGGGGAACACAGATACGCAGTATTTT.

As DNA, the CDR3 is TGCAGTGCAGTACAGGGGGTTAACACCGGGGAGCTGTTTTTT. It specifies CSAVQGVNTGELFF. The chain carries TRBV20-1 and TRBJ2-2, with TRBD1 identical over 8 bases. V lost 6 bases, J lost 2 bases, and 5 bases stayed unmatched. The germline CDR1 and CDR2 sequences are DFQATT and SNEGSKA (reference sequence). This CDR3 is 14 amino acids long.

This clonotype is medium-sized by share. This chain uses TRBV18 with TRBJ2-5; 8 positions match TRBD1. Trimming took 2 bases from V and 5 from J; bases not matched to a gene: 7. The germline gives CDR1 KGHSH, CDR2 LQKENI. CDR3 size: 15 residues. CDR3 region: CASSPRQGARETQYF. CDR3 sequence (DNA): TGTGCCAGCTCACCAAGGCAGGGGGCGAGGGAGACCCAGTACTTC.

About this clonotype: A much larger clone sits a single nucleotide away, making a read error possible. This chain uses TRBV10-3 with TRBJ1-1; maybe TRBD1 (6 bases). Germline V gene sequence: CDR1 ENHRY, CDR2 SYGVKD. CDR3 length equals 13 residues. CDR3 amino acids: CASSIKRDNEAFF. CDR3 in DNA: TGTGCCAGCAGTATAAAAAGGGACAATGAAGCTTTCTTT.

This clonotype is medium-sized by share. This chain joins TRBV30 and TRBJ1-2, with D possibly matching TRBD1 (6 bases). Between the trimmed V and J ends, which lost 1 base and 4 bases, there was a span of 13 bases. Germline assignment: CDR1 GTSNPN and CDR2 SVGIG (reference sequence). The CDR3 length is 14 residues. This CDR3 is CAWSDRVWGYGYTF. The CDR3 nucleotides read TGTGCCTGGAGTGACAGGGTGTGGGGCTATGGCTACACCTTC.

This clonotype is categorized as medium-sized. V gene TRBV15 combines with J gene TRBJ2-7; maybe TRBD2 (5 bases). Germline CDR1 reads LNHNV; CDR2 reads YYDKDF (reference sequence). V was pared by 0 bases and J by 0 bases, with 9 bases between. The CDR3 runs to 15 residues. This chain's CDR3 is CATSREGTSSYEQYF. In DNA form, the CDR3 reads TGTGCCACCAGCAGAGAGGGCACTAGCTCCTACGAGCAGTACTTC.

About this clonotype: This clone may be a read error of a much larger clone one base away. V usage is TRBV18 and J usage is TRBJ1-1; D is possibly TRBD1 (5 bases). The CDR3 is 17 residues long. Germline V lookup: CDR1 KGHSH, CDR2 LQKENI. The CDR3 loop reads CVSSPISAGPLNTEAFF. CDR3 DNA sequence: TGTGTCAGCTCACCAATTTCGGCAGGGCCATTGAACACTGAAGCTTTCTTT.

The rearrangement uses TRBV6-6 and TRBJ1-6, with D perhaps matching TRBD1 (5 bases). With 5 bases removed from V and 12 bases from J, the gap between germline ends came to 11 bases. The CDR3 length is 12 residues. Per the germline V gene, CDR1 is MNHNY and CDR2 is SVGAGI (reference sequence). CDR3 protein: CASSPAGGPLHF. CDR3 DNA sequence: TGTGCCAGCAGTCCCGCCGGGGGACCCCTCCACTTT.

This clonotype was seen a few times. The chain employs TRBV15 and TRBJ2-7, with 8 nucleotides matching TRBD2. The CDR3 loop spans 15 amino acids. Germline V CDR1 and CDR2: LNHNV, YYDKDF (reference sequence). J was trimmed by 6 bases and V by 0 bases; bases with no gene match: 7. CDR3 region: CATSRESGGPFEQYF. The CDR3 nucleotides read TGTGCCACCAGCAGAGAATCGGGAGGGCCCTTCGAGCAGTACTTC.

V usage is TRBV20-1 and J usage is TRBJ2-2; 7 bases are a match to TRBD1. The CDR3 runs 16 residues. The germline gives CDR1 DFQATT, CDR2 SNEGSKA (reference sequence). CDR3 region: CRAKPMGTENTGELFF. DNA of the CDR3: TGCAGGGCGAAGCCGATGGGGACAGAGAACACCGGGGAGCTGTTTTTT.

This clonotype rates as medium-sized. J is TRBJ1-3 and V is TRBV6-5; D unclear. CDR1 and CDR2 (germline): MNHEY, SVGAGI. This CDR3 is built from 13 residues. Trimming removed 8 bases from V and 4 bases from J, with 12 bases in between. CDR3 in amino acids: CASRLKGGNTIYF. In nucleotides, the CDR3 is TGTGCCAGCCGGCTGAAGGGCGGAAACACCATATATTTT.

This clonotype came up many times. This sequence joins TRBV19 and TRBJ1-3; 8 bases are a match to TRBD1. The CDR3 sequence is 16 residues long. The trim removed 5 bases at V and 4 bases at J, leaving 10 bases unmatched. The germline V gene has CDR1 LNHDA and CDR2 SQIVND (reference sequence). CDR3: CASSFTSGTGGNTIYF. The CDR3 coding sequence is TGTGCCAGTAGTTTCACCTCCGGGACAGGAGGAAACACCATATATTTT.

This clonotype was observed at least ten times. The V gene is TRBV27, the J gene TRBJ1-6; TRBD1 might be the D (6 bases). The V end was cut by 4 bases, the J end by 6 bases, with 13 bases between. CDR1 is MNHEY, CDR2 SMNVEV, per germline (reference sequence). The CDR3 covers 15 residues. CDR3 amino acids: CASSSRQAFNSPLHF. As DNA, the CDR3 is TGTGCCAGCAGTTCGAGACAGGCGTTTAATTCACCCCTCCACTTT.

This clonotype was counted between two and nine times. V usage is TRBV7-3 and J usage is TRBJ2-5; 7 bases are shared with TRBD1. This CDR3 has 15 amino acids. V gave up 5 bases and J gave up 5 bases; unmatched junction bases: 11. The germline gives CDR1 SGHTA, CDR2 FQGTGA. CDR3 sequence (DNA): TGTGCCAGCAGCGCCATGGGACAGAGGATGGAGACCCAGTACTTC. The encoded protein is CASSAMGQRMETQYF.